This TCR beta chain was captured by sequencing in a study of Ad26.COV2.S vaccination and SARS-CoV-2 variants. Study-wide results and caveats: Total T cell responses, in the TCR breadth and depth analyses, may have been underestimated.

Treatment here: over 15 received Ad26.COV2.S at low or high dose, single or two shots; about 5 received placebo; per-sample allocation not given. Collection of samples fell on day 63 after the first vaccine or placebo injection. Donor was an adult aged 18-55 years in Boston. This clone was observed once. What it binds is not known. Sequenced by immunoSEQ multiplex PCR; TCRdb stores in-frame clones only, minus some. The sample contains about 680,000 clones, approximately 88% of which appear only once. CDR1 and CDR2 from the germline V gene are SEHNR and FQNEAQ (reference sequence). This CDR3 comprises 14 residues. Between the trimmed V and J ends, which lost 6 bases and 7 bases, there was a span of 15 bases.

This material consisted of peripheral blood, taken in a trial of Ad26.COV2.S vaccine versus placebo. The sequence came from a person aged 18-65 years who received the Ad26.COV2.S COVID-19 vaccine or a placebo. The rearrangement links TRBV7-9 to TRBJ1-4; weak D call: TRBD1 (6 bases). The CDR3 nucleotides are TGTGCCAGCAGATCACAGGGCACGGGTGAAAAACTGTTTTTT. This gives the protein CASRSQGTGEKLFF.